What follows are 8 T cell receptor beta chains derived from one specimen sequenced in a study of T cells in Graves' hyperthyroidism and ophthalmopathy. The source material, RNA transcripts, was used to amplify TCR beta CDR3 regions. A first-round RT-PCR of the TCR CDR3 used the HTBI primer set. TCRdb reprocessed the multiplex PCR reads via MiXCR and lists one record per CDR3 protein. The repertoire holds under 450,000 distinct CDR3 sequences, with 15% to 19% as singletons. Sequencing input: blood. The receptor source for this set is a woman aged 18-29 years with Graves' hyperthyroidism.

This clonotype was seen at least ten times. The V and J genes are TRBV3-1 and TRBJ1-5; perhaps TRBD1 as D (6 bases). This CDR3 spans 12 amino acids. Germline V CDR1 and CDR2: LGHDT, YNNKEL (reference sequence). V lost 5 bases and J 7 bases, leaving 9 bases between the germline ends. In nucleotides, the CDR3 is TGTGCCAGCAGCTCAGGGGTCCAGCCCCAGCATTTT. It yields the protein CASSSGVQPQHF.

This clonotype appeared a few times. V and J are TRBV14 and TRBJ1-4; D unclear. The CDR3 covers 16 residues. Per the germline V gene, CDR1 is SGHDN and CDR2 is FVKESK. The V end was cut by 0 bases, the J end by 6 bases, with 14 bases between. The CDR3 spells CASSQDRGRPYEKLFF. As DNA, the CDR3 is TGTGCCAGCAGCCAAGATCGTGGCAGGCCTTATGAAAAACTGTTTTTT.

V is TRBV20-1 and J is TRBJ2-5; D unresolved. There are 14 residues in the CDR3. The germline V gene has CDR1 DFQATT and CDR2 SNEGSKA (reference sequence). V lost 6 bases to trimming and J lost 4 bases, with 18 bases between them. CDR3 in amino acids: CSAPPAGIGETQYF. The DNA of the CDR3 is TGCAGTGCCCCCCCCGCAGGCATCGGAGAGACCCAGTACTTC.

This clonotype was seen repeatedly, ten times or more. This chain links TRBV7-9 with TRBJ1-2; possibly TRBD1 for D (5 bases). The CDR3 runs to 13 residues. Trimming shortened V by 0 bases and J by 8 bases, and 10 bases separated the two germline ends. In germline, CDR1 is SEHNR, CDR2 FQNEAQ (reference sequence). The CDR3 here is CASSLAGTGGYTF. CDR3 nucleotide sequence: TGTGCCAGCAGCTTAGCAGGGACGGGCGGCTACACCTTC.

This clonotype occurred a few times. V usage is TRBV5-1 and J usage is TRBJ2-3; D is uncertain. Trimming stripped 0 bases from V and 2 bases from J, with 7 bases between. The CDR3 is made up of 14 amino acids. Germline assignment: CDR1 SGHRS and CDR2 YFSETQ. CDR3 bases: TGCGCCAGCAGCTTGGTCTACAACACAGATACGCAGTATTTT. It translates to CASSLVYNTDTQYF. Supplemented by reference TRBV5-1 and TRBJ2-3, the full variable domain reads KAGVTQTPRYLIKTRGQQVTLSCSPISGHRSVSWYQQTPGQGLQFLFEYFSETQRNKGNFPGRFSGRQFSNSRSEMNVSTLELGDSALYLCASSLVYNTDTQYFGPGTRLTVL.

J is TRBJ2-7 and V is TRBV28, with a weak D call TRBD1 (5 bases). The CDR3 has 14 amino acids. Trimming cost V 6 bases and J 2 bases, with 14 bases left between them. Germline-derived CDR1 and CDR2 are MDHEN and SYDVKM. CDR3 protein: CASSPSRQPYEQYF. For the CDR3, the DNA is TGTGCCAGCAGCCCATCCAGACAGCCCTACGAGCAGTACTTC.

This chain uses TRBV7-9 with TRBJ1-3; a possible D gene is TRBD1 (5 bases). The CDR3 covers 14 residues. Trimming took off 5 bases at V and 8 bases at J, with 16 bases between the two ends. CDR1 is SEHNR, CDR2 FQNEAQ, per germline (reference sequence). The CDR3 bases are TGTGCCAGCAGCCCCGGGACTAGTGGCTACACCATATATTTT. It yields the protein CASSPGTSGYTIYF.

This clonotype was detected ten times or more. This chain uses TRBV7-3 with TRBJ2-1; D is undetermined. CDR1 and CDR2 from the germline V gene are SGHTA and FQGTGA. V dropped 4 bases and J dropped 6 bases, with 10 bases sitting between them. CDR3 length equals 13 residues. The CDR3 protein is CASSSRHVNEQFF. CDR3 nucleotides: TGTGCCAGCAGCTCTCGACACGTCAATGAGCAGTTCTTC.